The 15 T cell receptor beta chains presented below share a single source sample, sequenced in a study of CD8 T cells in Susac syndrome. RNA in amounts of roughly 0.5 to 1 ug was reverse transcribed with random hexamers. One entry per CDR3 protein results from TCRdb running MiXCR on the immunoSEQ multiplex PCR reads. Of approximately 220,000 distinct CDR3 sequences listed, more than 85% are singletons. Sequencing was carried out using CD8+ T cells from PBMCs. The receptors come from a human donor with multiple sclerosis.

The chain carries TRBV7-2 and TRBJ2-2, with a tentative D call TRBD2 (6 bases). The V end was cut by 8 bases, the J end by 3 bases, with 16 bases between. Germline-derived CDR1 and CDR2 are SGHTA and FQGNSA. The CDR3 contains 15 residues. CDR3 amino acids: CASQTWDSHTGELFF. The CDR3 coding sequence is TGTGCCAGCCAAACCTGGGACTCACACACCGGGGAGCTGTTTTTT. The full variable domain, in which reference TRBV7-2 and TRBJ2-2 provide the parts outside the CDR3, is GAGVSQSPSNKVTEKGKDVELRCDPISGHTALYWYRQSLGQGLEFLIYFQGNSAPDKSGLPSDRFSAERTGGSVSTLTIQRTQQEDSAVYLCASQTWDSHTGELFFGEGSRLTVL.

The J gene is TRBJ1-1, the V gene TRBV7-9; possibly TRBD1 for D (6 bases). This CDR3 has 14 amino acids. CDR1 and CDR2 (germline): SEHNR, FQNEAQ (reference sequence). The V gene lost 5 bases and the J gene lost 1 base, with 11 bases spanning the gap. CDR3 residues: CASSPGAPNTEAFF. DNA for the CDR3: TGTGCCAGCAGCCCGGGGGCCCCGAACACTGAAGCTTTCTTT.

The gene calls are TRBV19 and TRBJ2-1; 11 nucleotides agree with TRBD1. The J segment lost 5 bases and the V segment lost 5 bases, leaving 20 bases of the junction unmatched. The germline V gene has CDR1 LNHDA and CDR2 SQIVND (reference sequence). This CDR3 has 20 residues. The CDR3 region is CASSDDFRMKGDRGDNEQFF. The CDR3 DNA reads TGTGCCAGTAGTGATGACTTCCGGATGAAAGGGGACAGGGGGGACAATGAGCAGTTCTTC.

This clonotype was detected only a few times. The rearrangement links TRBV19 to TRBJ2-1; D is undetermined. Germline CDR1 and CDR2: LNHDA and SQIVND (reference sequence). This CDR3 is built from 13 residues. The V gene lost 6 bases and the J gene lost 2 bases, with 8 bases spanning the gap. CDR3 region: CASRESAYNEQFF. DNA of the CDR3: TGTGCCAGTAGAGAATCGGCCTACAATGAGCAGTTCTTC.

The J gene is TRBJ2-6, the V gene TRBV7-2; D not resolved. CDR1 is SGHTA and CDR2 is FQGNSA in the germline V gene. There are 12 residues in the CDR3. Trimming shortened V by 6 bases and J by 3 bases, and 3 bases separated the two germline ends. The chain's CDR3 is CASSFGANVLTF. The DNA of the CDR3 is TGTGCCAGCAGTTTTGGGGCCAACGTCCTGACTTTC.

This clonotype was seen once. The J gene is TRBJ2-3, the V gene TRBV24-1; D may correspond to TRBD1 or TRBD2 (5 bases each). Trimming removed 0 bases at V and 8 bases at J, with 11 bases between. Per germline, CDR1 KGHDR and CDR2 SFDVKD. This CDR3 is built from 14 residues. The CDR3 spells CATSDLEGLSTQYF. CDR3 sequence (DNA): TGTGCCACCAGTGATTTGGAGGGGTTGAGTACGCAGTATTTT.

The chain recombines TRBV3-1 with TRBJ2-2, with 7 bases lining up with TRBD1. Germline V gene data show CDR1 as LGHDT and CDR2 as YNNKEL (reference sequence). The V and J ends lost 7 bases and 0 bases, in that order; junction bases with no gene match: 11. This CDR3 spans 17 amino acids. CDR3 sequence: CASKASPGQSNTGELFF. In DNA form, the CDR3 reads TGTGCCAGCAAAGCCTCCCCGGGACAGTCGAACACCGGGGAGCTGTTTTTT.

The rearrangement joins TRBV25-1 to TRBJ1-2; perhaps TRBD1 as D (6 bases). This CDR3 is 10 amino acids long. From germline, CDR1 is MGHDK and CDR2 SYGVNS. Deletions cut 6 bases from V and 8 bases from J, with 7 bases between. The CDR3 DNA follows: TGTGCCAGCAGAGGGGGAGGCTACACCTTC. Residues: CASRGGGYTF.

The V gene is TRBV7-9, the J gene TRBJ2-3; the match to TRBD2 covers 10 bases. Germline CDR1 is SEHNR and CDR2 is FQNEAQ (reference sequence). Trimming at V came to 5 bases and at J to 7 bases, leaving 15 bases not matched to a gene. The CDR3 consists of 17 residues. The CDR3 is CASSPTTAAGGPYTQYF. The DNA for the CDR3 is TGTGCCAGCAGCCCCACGACCGCAGCGGGGGGGCCCTATACGCAGTATTTT.

The chain links TRBV6-2 or TRBV6-3 to TRBJ2-2, with D possibly TRBD1 on 5 matching bases. CDR1 is MNHEY and CDR2 is SVGEGT in the germline V gene. This CDR3 is built from 13 residues. Trimming stripped 6 bases from V and 8 bases from J, with 13 bases between. CDR3 nucleotides: TGTGCCAGCAGCATTCAGGGAACGGGGGAGCTGTTTTTT. It encodes CASSIQGTGELFF.

V and J are TRBV7-2 and TRBJ2-1; D gene uncertain. This CDR3 is 16 amino acids long. Deletions cut 5 bases from V and 4 bases from J, with 18 bases between. Germline lookup yields CDR1 SGHTA and CDR2 FQGNSA. The CDR3 region has the DNA TGTGCCAGCAGCCCCCGGCCCCCCTCTTATTACAATGAGCAGTTCTTC. It specifies CASSPRPPSYYNEQFF.

V usage is TRBV23-1 and J usage is TRBJ1-2; the match to TRBD1 covers 9 bases. TRBV23-1 has ORF status, its function being uncertain. This CDR3 region has 16 residues. With 5 bases clipped from V and 0 bases from J, the junction kept 7 bases outside the gene matches. CDR3 sequence: CASSWEGQGANYGYTF. CDR3 nucleotides: TGCGCCAGCAGTTGGGAGGGACAGGGAGCTAACTATGGCTACACCTTC.

The gene calls are TRBV5-6 and TRBJ1-5; possibly TRBD1 for D (6 bases). The CDR3 has 16 residues. Trimming took off 0 bases at V and 2 bases at J, with 12 bases between the two ends. The V gene's germline CDR1 is SGHDT and CDR2 YYEEEE. The CDR3 reads CASSLGGRSGNQPQHF. CDR3 nucleotides: TGTGCCAGCAGCTTGGGGGGGCGAAGCGGCAATCAGCCCCAGCATTTT.

In its sample, this clonotype was seen a few times. V is TRBV30 and J is TRBJ2-7, with 9 bases aligning to TRBD1. Germline trimming cut 7 bases from V and 6 bases from J; bases unmatched to any gene: 7. The CDR3 is made up of 12 amino acids. Germline loops: CDR1 GTSNPN, CDR2 SVGIG (reference sequence). DNA of the CDR3: TGTGCCTACGGGACAGGGACTTCCGAGCAGTACTTC. It is translated as CAYGTGTSEQYF.

The V gene is TRBV4-1, the J gene TRBJ2-2, with D tentatively TRBD1 (6 bases). Germline V gene lookup returns CDR1 MGHRA and CDR2 YSYEKL. Trimming took off 0 bases at V and 6 bases at J, with 14 bases between the two ends. This CDR3 is built from 16 residues. The CDR3 loop is CASSQDAGVLPGELFF. The CDR3 region has the DNA TGCGCCAGCAGCCAAGACGCAGGGGTTCTTCCCGGGGAGCTGTTTTTT.